This T cell receptor (beta chain) was captured in a study of beta chain features in type 1 diabetes. Study details: Analysis included around 110,000,000 sorted cells drawn from all samples. Notes on the study in general: It was not settled here whether HLA type affects TCRB rearrangement. TCRB CDR3 length was moderately but significantly reduced in all four CD4+ subsets of Type 1 diabetes patients.

Germline values: CDR1 LNHDA, CDR2 SQIVND (reference sequence). The germline V and J ends were trimmed by 6 bases and 5 bases, with 8 bases remaining between them. The length of the CDR3 is 12 residues. Expressed TCRB transcripts were sequenced because the entire RNA isolate underwent reverse transcription. Repertoires were generated with immunoSEQ multiplex PCR, while TCRdb's copy carries only in-frame clones and drops some. The sample lists about 410,000 clones, roughly 13% occurring once. Comment on this clone: What it binds is unknown.

The V and J genes are TRBV19 and TRBJ2-1; TRBD1 or TRBD2 may be the D gene (5 bases each). The TCR comes from a man younger than 45 in good health. Sequencing input: naive CD4+ T cells from blood. The CDR3 region is CASSRDHNEQFF. CDR3 sequence (DNA): TGTGCCAGTAGCCGGGACCACAATGAGCAGTTCTTC. Looking up the rest from reference TRBV19 and TRBJ2-1 gives the full variable domain: DGGITQSPKYLFRKEGQNVTLSCEQNLNHDAMYWYRQDPGQGLRLIYYSQIVNDFQKGDIAEGYSVSREKKESFPLTVTSAQKNPTAFYLCASSRDHNEQFFGPGTRLTVL.